The table lists the clone carrying this T cell receptor beta chain with a count of one. Clones were sequenced by immunoSEQ multiplex PCR, and TCRdb holds only the in-frame ones, with some missing. The table includes about 94,000 clones, approximately 90% detected once. Trimming stripped 6 bases from V and 1 base from J, with 13 bases between. The length of the CDR3 is 15 residues. CDR1 is KGHSH and CDR2 is LQKENI in the germline V gene. This entry belongs to a study of control samples from healthy donors and cancer patients. The receptor comes from a woman between 18 and 30 years old in good health. The rearrangement links TRBV18 to TRBJ1-5; TRBD1 is a possible D gene (5 bases). Material for sequencing was blood. As DNA, the CDR3 is TGTGCCAGCTCTCCTGGGACTCCCAGCAATCAGCCCCAGCATTTT. Amino acid sequence: CASSPGTPSNQPQHF. The full variable domain, in which reference TRBV18 and TRBJ1-5 provide the parts outside the CDR3, is NAGVMQNPRHLVRRRGQEARLRCSPMKGHSHVYWYRQLPEEGLKFMVYLQKENIIDESGMPKERFSAEFPKEGPSILRIQQVVRGDSAAYFCASSPGTPSNQPQHFGDGTRLSIL.